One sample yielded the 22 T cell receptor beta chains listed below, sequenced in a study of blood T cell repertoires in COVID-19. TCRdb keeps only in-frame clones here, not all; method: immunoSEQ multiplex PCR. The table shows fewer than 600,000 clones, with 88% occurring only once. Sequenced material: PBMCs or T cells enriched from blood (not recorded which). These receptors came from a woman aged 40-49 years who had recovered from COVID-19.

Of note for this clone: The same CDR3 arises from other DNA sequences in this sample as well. This CDR3 is CASSLGGRNEKLFF. CDR3 nucleotide sequence: TGCGCCAGCAGCTTGGGGGGCCGGAATGAAAAACTGTTTTTT. This sequence joins TRBV5-1 and TRBJ1-4; D may be TRBD1 (5 bases). Trimming removed 0 bases from V and 5 bases from J, with 8 bases in between. The CDR3 is made up of 14 amino acids. CDR1 is SGHRS, CDR2 YFSETQ, per germline.

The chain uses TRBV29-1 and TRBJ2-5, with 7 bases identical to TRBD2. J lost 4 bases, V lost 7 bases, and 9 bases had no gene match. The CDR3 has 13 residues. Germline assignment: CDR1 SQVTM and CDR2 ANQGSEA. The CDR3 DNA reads TGCAGCGCAATCTGGGGGGGTACAGAGACCCAGTACTTC. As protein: CSAIWGGTETQYF.

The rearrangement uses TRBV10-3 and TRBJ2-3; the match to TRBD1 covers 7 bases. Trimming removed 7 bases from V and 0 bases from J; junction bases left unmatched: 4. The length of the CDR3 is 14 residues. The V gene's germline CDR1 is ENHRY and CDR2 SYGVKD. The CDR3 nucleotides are TGTGCCATCAAGGGGGCACGAAGCACAGATACGCAGTATTTT. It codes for CAIKGARSTDTQYF.

The CDR3 protein is CASGLGRGFSGNTIYF. In DNA form, the CDR3 reads TGTGCTAGTGGTTTGGGGAGAGGGTTCTCTGGAAACACCATATATTTT. V is TRBV12-5 and J is TRBJ1-3; D gene ambiguous. The CDR3 is 16 amino acids. CDR1 is LGHNT, CDR2 FRNRAP, per germline. V dropped 1 base and J dropped 0 bases, with 10 bases sitting between them.

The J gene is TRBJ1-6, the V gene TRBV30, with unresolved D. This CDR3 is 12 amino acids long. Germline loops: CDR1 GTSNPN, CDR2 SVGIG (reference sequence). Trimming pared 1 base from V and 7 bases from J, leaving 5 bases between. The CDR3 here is CAWSAGNSPLHF. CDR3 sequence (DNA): TGTGCCTGGAGTGCGGGGAATTCACCCCTCCACTTT.

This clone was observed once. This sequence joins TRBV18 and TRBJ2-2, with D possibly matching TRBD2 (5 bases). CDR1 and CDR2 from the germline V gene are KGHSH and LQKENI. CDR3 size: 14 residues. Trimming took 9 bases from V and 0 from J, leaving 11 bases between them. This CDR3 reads CASREGANTGELFF. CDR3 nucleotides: TGTGCCAGTAGAGAGGGTGCGAACACCGGGGAGCTGTTTTTT. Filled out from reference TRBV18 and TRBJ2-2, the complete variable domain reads NAGVMQNPRHLVRRRGQEARLRCSPMKGHSHVYWYRQLPEEGLKFMVYLQKENIIDESGMPKERFSAEFPKEGPSILRIQQVVRGDSAAYFCASREGANTGELFFGEGSRLTVL.

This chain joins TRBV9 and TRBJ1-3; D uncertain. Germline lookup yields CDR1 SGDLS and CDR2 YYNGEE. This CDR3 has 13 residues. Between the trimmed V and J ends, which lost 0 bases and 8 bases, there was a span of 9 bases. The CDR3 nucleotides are TGTGCCAGCAGCGTAGAAAGTCCGGACACCATATATTTT. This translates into CASSVESPDTIYF.

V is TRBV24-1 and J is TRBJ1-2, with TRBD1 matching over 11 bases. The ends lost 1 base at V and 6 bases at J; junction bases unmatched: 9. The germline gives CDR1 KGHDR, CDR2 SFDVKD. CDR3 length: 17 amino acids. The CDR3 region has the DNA TGTGCCACCAGTGATTTAGGTCGGGGACAGGGGGAAGATGGCTACACCTTC. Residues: CATSDLGRGQGEDGYTF.

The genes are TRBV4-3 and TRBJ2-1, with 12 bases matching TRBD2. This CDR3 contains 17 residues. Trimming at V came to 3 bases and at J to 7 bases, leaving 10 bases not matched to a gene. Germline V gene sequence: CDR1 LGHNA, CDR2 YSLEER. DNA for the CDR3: TGCGCCAGCAGCCAGGGGACTAGCGGGCTCATGAGAAATGAGCAGTTCTTC. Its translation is CASSQGTSGLMRNEQFF.

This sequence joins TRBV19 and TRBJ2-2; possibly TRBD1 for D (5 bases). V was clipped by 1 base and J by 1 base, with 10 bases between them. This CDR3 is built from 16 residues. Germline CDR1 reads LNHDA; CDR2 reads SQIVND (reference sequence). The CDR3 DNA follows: TGTGCCAGTAGTATAGTTGGGGCACTGAACACCGGGGAGCTGTTTTTT. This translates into CASSIVGALNTGELFF.

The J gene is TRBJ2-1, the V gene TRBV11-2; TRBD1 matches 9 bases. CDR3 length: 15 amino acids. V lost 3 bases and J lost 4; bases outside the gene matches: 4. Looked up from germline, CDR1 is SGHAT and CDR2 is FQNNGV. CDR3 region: CASSLGQGIYNEQFF. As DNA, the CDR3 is TGTGCCAGCAGCTTGGGACAGGGAATTTACAATGAGCAGTTCTTC.

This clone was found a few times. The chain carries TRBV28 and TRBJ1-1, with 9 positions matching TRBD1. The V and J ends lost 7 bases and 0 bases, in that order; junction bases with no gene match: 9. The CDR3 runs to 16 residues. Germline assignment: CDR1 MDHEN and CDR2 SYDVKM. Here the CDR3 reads CASNLVGQGMNTEAFF. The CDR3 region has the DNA TGTGCCAGCAATCTAGTGGGACAGGGCATGAACACTGAAGCTTTCTTT.

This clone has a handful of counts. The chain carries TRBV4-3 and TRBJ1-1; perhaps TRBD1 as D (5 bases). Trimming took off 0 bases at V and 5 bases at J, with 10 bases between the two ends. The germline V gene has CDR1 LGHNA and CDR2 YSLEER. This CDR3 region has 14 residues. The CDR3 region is CASSQDTGGTEAFF. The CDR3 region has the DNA TGCGCCAGCAGCCAAGATACGGGGGGTACTGAAGCTTTCTTT.

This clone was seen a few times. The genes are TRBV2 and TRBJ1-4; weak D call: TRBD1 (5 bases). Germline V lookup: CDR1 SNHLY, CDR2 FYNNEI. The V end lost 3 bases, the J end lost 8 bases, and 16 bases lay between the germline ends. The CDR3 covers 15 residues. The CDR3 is CASSEDGGNAEKLFF. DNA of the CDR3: TGTGCCAGCAGTGAGGATGGGGGGAACGCCGAAAAACTGTTTTTT.

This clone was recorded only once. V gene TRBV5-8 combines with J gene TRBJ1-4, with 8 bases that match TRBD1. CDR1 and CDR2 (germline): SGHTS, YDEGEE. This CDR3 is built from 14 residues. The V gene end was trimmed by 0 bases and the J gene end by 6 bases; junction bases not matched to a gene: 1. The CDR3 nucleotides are TGTGCCAGCAGCTTGGACAGGGGGGATGAAAAACTGTTTTTT. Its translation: CASSLDRGDEKLFF. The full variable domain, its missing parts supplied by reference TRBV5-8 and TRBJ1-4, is EAGVTQSPTHLIKTRGQQATLRCSPISGHTSVYWYQQALGLGLQFLLWYDEGEERNRGNFPPRFSGRQFPNYSSELNVNALELEDSALYLCASSLDRGDEKLFFGSGTQLSVL.

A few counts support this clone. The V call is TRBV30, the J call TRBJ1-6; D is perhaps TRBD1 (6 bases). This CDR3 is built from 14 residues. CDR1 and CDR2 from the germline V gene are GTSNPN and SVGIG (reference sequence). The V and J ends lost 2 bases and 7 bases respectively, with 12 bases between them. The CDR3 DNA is TGTGCCTGGAGTCCCGGGACACTGAATTCACCCCTCCACTTT. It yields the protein CAWSPGTLNSPLHF.

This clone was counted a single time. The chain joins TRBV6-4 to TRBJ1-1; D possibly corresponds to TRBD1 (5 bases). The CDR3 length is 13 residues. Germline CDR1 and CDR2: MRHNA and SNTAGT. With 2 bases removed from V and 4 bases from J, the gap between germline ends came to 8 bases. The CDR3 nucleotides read TGTGCCAGCAGTGACGGGACTTTCACTGAAGCTTTCTTT. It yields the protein CASSDGTFTEAFF.

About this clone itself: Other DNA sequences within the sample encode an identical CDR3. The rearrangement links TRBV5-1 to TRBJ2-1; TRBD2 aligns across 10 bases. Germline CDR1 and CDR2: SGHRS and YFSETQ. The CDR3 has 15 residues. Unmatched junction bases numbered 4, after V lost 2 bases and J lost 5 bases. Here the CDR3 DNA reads TGCGCCAGCAGCTTCCTAGCGGGAGCGAACAATGAGCAGTTCTTC. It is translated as CASSFLAGANNEQFF.

The CDR3 reads CASSPQSGQGVSHTIYF. CDR3 bases: TGTGCCAGCTCACCACAGTCGGGACAGGGGGTCTCGCACACCATATATTTT. V and J are TRBV18 and TRBJ1-3, with 11 bases identical to TRBD1. CDR3 length: 17 amino acids. Germline trimming cut 1 base from V and 8 bases from J; bases unmatched to any gene: 10. Germline V lookup: CDR1 KGHSH, CDR2 LQKENI.

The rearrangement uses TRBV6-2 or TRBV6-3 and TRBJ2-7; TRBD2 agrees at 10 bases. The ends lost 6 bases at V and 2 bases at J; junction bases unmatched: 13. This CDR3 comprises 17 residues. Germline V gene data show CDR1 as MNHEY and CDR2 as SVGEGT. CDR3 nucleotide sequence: TGTGCCAGCAGGTACGGATCTAGCGGGAGTTTCACCTACGAGCAGTACTTC. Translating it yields CASRYGSSGSFTYEQYF.

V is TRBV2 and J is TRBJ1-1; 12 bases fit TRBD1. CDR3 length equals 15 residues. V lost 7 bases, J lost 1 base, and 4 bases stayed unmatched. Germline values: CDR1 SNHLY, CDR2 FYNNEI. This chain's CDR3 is CASMGQGAQNTEAFF. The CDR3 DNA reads TGTGCCAGCATGGGACAGGGGGCCCAGAACACTGAAGCTTTCTTT.

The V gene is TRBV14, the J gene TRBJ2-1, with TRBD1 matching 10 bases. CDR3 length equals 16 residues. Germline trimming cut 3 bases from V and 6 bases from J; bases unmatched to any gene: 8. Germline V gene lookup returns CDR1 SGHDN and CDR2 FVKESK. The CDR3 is CASSHLPGTGANEQFF. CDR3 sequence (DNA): TGTGCCAGCAGCCACCTACCCGGGACAGGGGCCAATGAGCAGTTCTTC.